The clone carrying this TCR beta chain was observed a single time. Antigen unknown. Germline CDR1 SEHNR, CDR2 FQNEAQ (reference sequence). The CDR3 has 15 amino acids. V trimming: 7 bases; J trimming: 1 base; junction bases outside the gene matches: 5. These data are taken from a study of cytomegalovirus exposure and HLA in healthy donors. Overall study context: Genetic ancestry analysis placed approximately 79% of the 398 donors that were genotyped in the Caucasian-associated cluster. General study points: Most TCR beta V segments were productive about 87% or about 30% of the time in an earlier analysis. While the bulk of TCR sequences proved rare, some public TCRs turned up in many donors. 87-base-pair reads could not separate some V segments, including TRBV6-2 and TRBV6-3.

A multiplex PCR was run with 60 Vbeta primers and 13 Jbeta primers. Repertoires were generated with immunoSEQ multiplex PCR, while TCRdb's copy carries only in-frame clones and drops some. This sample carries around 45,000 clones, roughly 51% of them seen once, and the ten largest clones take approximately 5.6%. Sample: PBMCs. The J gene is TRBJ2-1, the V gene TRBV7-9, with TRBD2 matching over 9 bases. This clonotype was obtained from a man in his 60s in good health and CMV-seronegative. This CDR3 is CASTFAGGSYNEQFF. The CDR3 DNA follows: TGTGCCAGCACCTTTGCGGGAGGGTCCTACAATGAGCAGTTCTTC.